This T cell receptor (beta chain) was obtained from a study of blood T cell repertoires in COVID-19. Study summary: The United States, Italy and Spain supplied acute and convalescent COVID-19 samples. Sources were T cells, B-cell-depleted T cells, or PBMCs; the material itself was cDNA or gDNA.

Under the authors' procedure: Amplification of reference gene primers provided the estimated nucleated cell counts. The protocol was immunoSEQ multiplex PCR, while the TCRdb copy is restricted to in-frame clones and leaves out a portion. From that table come the V and J calls and clone size; the DNA was used to work out D and trimming. The table lists roughly 73,000 clones, roughly 81% of them singletons. V trimming: 3 bases; J trimming: 3 bases; junction bases outside the gene matches: 5. Germline V CDR1 and CDR2: MNHNS, SASEGT. This CDR3 spans 15 amino acids. The rearrangement joins TRBV6-1 to TRBJ2-7, with TRBD2 matching 10 bases. This receptor was obtained from a woman between 65 and 79 years old with acute or convalescent COVID-19. Specimen: peripheral blood. The CDR3 nucleotides read TGTGCCAGCAGTGATCGAGCGGGAGGGTTCTACGAGCAGTACTTC. Translated: CASSDRAGGFYEQYF.